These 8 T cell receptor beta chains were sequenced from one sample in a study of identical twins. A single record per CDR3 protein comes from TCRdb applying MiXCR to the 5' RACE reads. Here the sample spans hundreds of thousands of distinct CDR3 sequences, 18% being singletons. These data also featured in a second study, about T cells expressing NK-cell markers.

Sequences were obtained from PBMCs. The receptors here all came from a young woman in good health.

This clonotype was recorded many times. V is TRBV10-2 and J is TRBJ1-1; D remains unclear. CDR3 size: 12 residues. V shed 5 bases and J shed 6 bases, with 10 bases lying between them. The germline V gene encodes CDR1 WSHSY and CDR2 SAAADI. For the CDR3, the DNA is TGCGCCAGCAGTTTCGGACGGTCTGAAGCTTTCTTT. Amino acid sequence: CASSFGRSEAFF.

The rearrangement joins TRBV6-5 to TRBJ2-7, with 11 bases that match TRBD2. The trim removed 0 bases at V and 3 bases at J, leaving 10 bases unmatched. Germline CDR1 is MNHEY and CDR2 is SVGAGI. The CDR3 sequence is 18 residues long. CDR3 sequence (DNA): TGTGCCAGCAGTTACTCCACGATAACTAGCGGGGGACTCTACGAGCAGTACTTC. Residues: CASSYSTITSGGLYEQYF.

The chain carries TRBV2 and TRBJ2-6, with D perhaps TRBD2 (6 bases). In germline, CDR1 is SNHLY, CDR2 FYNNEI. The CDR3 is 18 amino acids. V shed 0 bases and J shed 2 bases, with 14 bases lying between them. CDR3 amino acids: CASSEARSEGPGANVLTF. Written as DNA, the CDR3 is TGTGCCAGCAGTGAAGCGAGATCGGAGGGGCCTGGGGCCAACGTCCTGACTTTC.

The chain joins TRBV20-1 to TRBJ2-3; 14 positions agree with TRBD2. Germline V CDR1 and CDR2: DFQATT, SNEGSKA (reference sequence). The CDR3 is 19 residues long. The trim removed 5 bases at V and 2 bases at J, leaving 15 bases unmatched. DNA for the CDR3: TGCAGTGCTTTCACGGGACTAGCGGGAGAGGGGAAACACACAGATACGCAGTATTTT. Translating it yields CSAFTGLAGEGKHTDTQYF.

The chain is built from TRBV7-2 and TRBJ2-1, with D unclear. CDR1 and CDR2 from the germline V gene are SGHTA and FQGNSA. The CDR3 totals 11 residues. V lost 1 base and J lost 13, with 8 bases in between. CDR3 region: CASSLVLVQFF. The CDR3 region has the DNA TGTGCCAGCAGCTTAGTGCTAGTTCAGTTCTTC. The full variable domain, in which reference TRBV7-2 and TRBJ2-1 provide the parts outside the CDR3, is GAGVSQSPSNKVTEKGKDVELRCDPISGHTALYWYRQSLGQGLEFLIYFQGNSAPDKSGLPSDRFSAERTGGSVSTLTIQRTQQEDSAVYLCASSLVLVQFFGPGTRLTVL.

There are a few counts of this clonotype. CDR3 bases: TGTGCCAGCAGTGAATGGAGGGAGACCAAAAACATTCAGTACTTC. Residues: CASSEWRETKNIQYF. The chain joins TRBV25-1 to TRBJ2-4, with D maybe TRBD2 (6 bases). CDR3 length: 15 residues. The ends were cut back, 1 base at V and 2 bases at J, with 9 bases in the middle. Germline V CDR1 and CDR2: MGHDK, SYGVNS.

In DNA, the CDR3 is TGTGCCAGCAGACCAATGGGAGGTAGCGGGGTCTCGTACCAAGAGACCCAGTACTTC. Its translation is CASRPMGGSGVSYQETQYF. V is TRBV3-1 and J is TRBJ2-5; 8 bases are a match to TRBD2. The V gene end was trimmed by 6 bases and the J gene end by 0 bases; junction bases not matched to a gene: 18. The CDR3 has 19 residues. Germline loops: CDR1 LGHDT, CDR2 YNNKEL (reference sequence).

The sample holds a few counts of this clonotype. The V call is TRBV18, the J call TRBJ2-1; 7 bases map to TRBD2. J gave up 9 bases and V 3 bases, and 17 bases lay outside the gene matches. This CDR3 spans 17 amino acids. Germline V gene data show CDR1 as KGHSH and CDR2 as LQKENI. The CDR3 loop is CASSPTIRLAERGEQFF. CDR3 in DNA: TGTGCCAGCTCACCTACGATAAGGCTAGCGGAGAGGGGTGAGCAGTTCTTC.